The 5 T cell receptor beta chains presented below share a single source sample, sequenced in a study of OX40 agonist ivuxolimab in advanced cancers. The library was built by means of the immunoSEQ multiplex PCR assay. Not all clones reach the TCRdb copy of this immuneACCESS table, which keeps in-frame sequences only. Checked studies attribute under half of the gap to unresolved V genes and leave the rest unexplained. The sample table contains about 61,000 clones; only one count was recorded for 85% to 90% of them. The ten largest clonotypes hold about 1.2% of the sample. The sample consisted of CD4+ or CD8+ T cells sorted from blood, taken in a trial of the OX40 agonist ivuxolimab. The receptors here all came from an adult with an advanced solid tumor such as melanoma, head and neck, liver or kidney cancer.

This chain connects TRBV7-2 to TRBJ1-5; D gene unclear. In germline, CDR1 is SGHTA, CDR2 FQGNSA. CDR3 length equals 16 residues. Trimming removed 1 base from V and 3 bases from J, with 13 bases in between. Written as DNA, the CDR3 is TGTGCCAGCAGCTTAGGAGGAGTAGGCTACAATCAGCCCCAGCATTTT. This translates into CASSLGGVGYNQPQHF.

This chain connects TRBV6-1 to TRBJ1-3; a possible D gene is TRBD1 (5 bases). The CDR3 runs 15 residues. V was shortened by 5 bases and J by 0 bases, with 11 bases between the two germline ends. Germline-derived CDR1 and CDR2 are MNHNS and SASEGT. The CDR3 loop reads CASSTQGFSGNTIYF. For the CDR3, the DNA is TGTGCCAGCAGTACCCAGGGCTTCTCTGGAAACACCATATATTTT.

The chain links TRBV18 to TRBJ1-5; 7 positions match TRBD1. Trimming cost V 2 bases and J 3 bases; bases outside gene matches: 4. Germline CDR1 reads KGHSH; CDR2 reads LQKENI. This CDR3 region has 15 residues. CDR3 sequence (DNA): TGTGCCAGCTCACCAGACCAGGGGGTCAATCAGCCCCAGCATTTT. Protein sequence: CASSPDQGVNQPQHF.

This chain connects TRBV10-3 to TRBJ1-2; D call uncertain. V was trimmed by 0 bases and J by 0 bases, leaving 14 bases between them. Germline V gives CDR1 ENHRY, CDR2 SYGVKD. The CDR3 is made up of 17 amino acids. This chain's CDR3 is CAISESFPQRANYGYTF. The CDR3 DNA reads TGTGCCATCAGTGAGTCCTTCCCGCAGAGGGCTAACTATGGCTACACCTTC.

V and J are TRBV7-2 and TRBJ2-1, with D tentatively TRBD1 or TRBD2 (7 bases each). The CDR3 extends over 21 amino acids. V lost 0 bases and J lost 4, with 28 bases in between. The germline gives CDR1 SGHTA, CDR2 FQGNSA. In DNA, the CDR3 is TGTGCCAGCAGCTTAGCCAGGGGGGGGTGGCGAGTAAAATCACAGTACAATGAGCAGTTCTTC. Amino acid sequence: CASSLARGGWRVKSQYNEQFF.